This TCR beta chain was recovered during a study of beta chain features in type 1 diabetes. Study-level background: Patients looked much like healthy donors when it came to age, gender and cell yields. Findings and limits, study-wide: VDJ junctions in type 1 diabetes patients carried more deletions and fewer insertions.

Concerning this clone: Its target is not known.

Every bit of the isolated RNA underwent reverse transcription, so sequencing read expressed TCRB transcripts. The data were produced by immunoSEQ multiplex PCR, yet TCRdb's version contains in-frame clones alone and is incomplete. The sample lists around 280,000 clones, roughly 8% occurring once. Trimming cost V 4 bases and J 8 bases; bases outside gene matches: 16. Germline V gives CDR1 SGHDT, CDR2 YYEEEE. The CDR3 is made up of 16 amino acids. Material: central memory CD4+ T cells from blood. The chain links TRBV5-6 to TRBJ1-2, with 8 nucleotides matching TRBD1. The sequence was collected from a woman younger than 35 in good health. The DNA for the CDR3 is TGTGCCAGCAGCCCCAGGGGGCGCCGGCTATTAGGGGGCTACACCTTC. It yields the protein CASSPRGRRLLGGYTF.